These 23 T cell receptor beta chains originate from one sample sequenced in a study of blood T cells in healthy people across ages. A J-beta primer mix and a sample-barcoded 5' primer were used in a second PCR of roughly 7 to 12 cycles. A single record per CDR3 protein comes from TCRdb applying MiXCR to the 5' RACE reads. The table lists about 1,500,000 distinct CDR3 sequences, roughly 27% of them singletons. Sequenced sample: blood. The receptors come from a woman aged 25-40 years in good health.

The rearrangement links TRBV7-2 to TRBJ1-2; D perhaps matches TRBD1 (5 bases). CDR1 is SGHTA and CDR2 is FQGNSA in the germline V gene. V shed 4 bases and J shed 7 bases, with 16 bases lying between them. This CDR3 is built from 14 residues. CDR3 sequence (DNA): TGTGCCAGCAGCTGGGGACTCCAAGACTGTGGCTACACCTTC. This gives the protein CASSWGLQDCGYTF.

The chain links TRBV20-1 to TRBJ2-5, with TRBD2 identical over 9 bases. V shed 4 bases and J 0 bases; nucleotides not matched to a gene: 6. Germline lookup yields CDR1 DFQATT and CDR2 SNEGSKA (reference sequence). The length of the CDR3 is 15 residues. The CDR3 DNA sequence: TGCAGTGCTACACTAGCGGGTCGGAACCAAGAGACCCAGTACTTC. Its translation: CSATLAGRNQETQYF.

The gene calls are TRBV9 and TRBJ2-3; 8 bases fit TRBD2. V lost 5 bases to trimming and J lost 0 bases; unmatched junction nucleotides: 8. CDR3 length: 16 residues. Germline values: CDR1 SGDLS, CDR2 YYNGEE. CDR3 coding DNA: TGTGCCAGCAGTCGGACTAGCACTATTAGCACAGATACGCAGTATTTT. Protein: CASSRTSTISTDTQYF.

This clonotype was seen only a few times. The chain recombines TRBV7-2 with TRBJ2-4; 8 bases are shared with TRBD1. The germline V gene encodes CDR1 SGHTA and CDR2 FQGNSA. The CDR3 has 16 residues. The V and J ends lost 6 bases and 7 bases, in that order; junction bases with no gene match: 14. Here the CDR3 DNA reads TGTGCCAGCAGGCCAACCTCCGGGACAGGAGGTAACATTCAGTACTTC. Translating gives CASRPTSGTGGNIQYF.

This clonotype was observed many times. The chain couples TRBV20-1 to TRBJ2-3, with a weak D call TRBD2 (5 bases). The germline gives CDR1 DFQATT, CDR2 SNEGSKA (reference sequence). The CDR3 runs 14 residues. The ends were cut back, 6 bases at V and 3 bases at J, with 16 bases in the middle. The CDR3 DNA reads TGCAGTGCCCGGGATTCTAAGGGTACAGATACGCAGTATTTT. Translation: CSARDSKGTDTQYF.

Ten or more counts support this clonotype. This chain connects TRBV6-5 to TRBJ2-1, with 7 nucleotides matching TRBD1. V gave up 0 bases and J gave up 3 bases; unmatched junction bases: 2. Per the germline V gene, CDR1 is MNHEY and CDR2 is SVGAGI. This CDR3 is built from 15 residues. The CDR3 nucleotides read TGTGCCAGCAGTTACTCAAGGGGGCTCTACAATGAGCAGTTCTTC. Its protein product is CASSYSRGLYNEQFF.

At least ten counts were recorded for this clonotype. This chain uses TRBV20-1 with TRBJ2-5; 8 nucleotides match TRBD2. Per the germline V gene, CDR1 is DFQATT and CDR2 is SNEGSKA (reference sequence). V lost 1 base to trimming and J lost 5 bases; unmatched junction nucleotides: 3. This CDR3 is built from 13 residues. The chain's CDR3 is CSARGQRGETQYF. CDR3 nucleotides: TGCAGTGCTAGAGGCCAGCGGGGGGAGACCCAGTACTTC.

In the case of this clonotype: This clone may be a read error of a much larger clone one base away. The rearrangement joins TRBV5-1 to TRBJ2-1; tentative D call: TRBD1 (6 bases). In germline, CDR1 is SGHRS, CDR2 YFSETQ. The CDR3 runs to 17 residues. V gave up 3 bases and J gave up 6 bases, with 22 bases separating them. In nucleotides, the CDR3 is TGCGCCAGCAGCTCAAGTGGCGGACAGCGAATATGCAATGAGCAGTTCTTC. Amino acids: CASSSSGGQRICNEQFF.

At least ten counts were recorded for this clonotype. This chain joins TRBV20-1 and TRBJ1-4; 7 nucleotides match TRBD1. CDR3 size: 15 residues. Germline V gene data show CDR1 as DFQATT and CDR2 as SNEGSKA (reference sequence). V lost 6 bases and J lost 4; bases outside the gene matches: 11. The CDR3, as DNA: TGCAGTGCAGAAGATTCCGGGACAGTTAATGAAAAACTGTTTTTT. It is translated as CSAEDSGTVNEKLFF.

To note about this clonotype: Its ends do not fully match the called genes, so a read error is possible. This sequence joins TRBV2 and TRBJ2-1, with TRBD2 matching over 9 bases. This CDR3 region has 13 residues. Germline CDR1 is SNHLY and CDR2 is FYNNEI. CDR3 sequence (DNA): TGTGCCAGCACCCAACCTAGCGGGATCTTTTCGATCTTC. The encoded protein is CASTQPSGIFSIF.

The chain carries TRBV9 and TRBJ2-3, with 7 positions matching TRBD2. Germline loops: CDR1 SGDLS, CDR2 YYNGEE. This CDR3 is 13 amino acids long. V lost 4 bases, J lost 5 bases, and 4 bases stayed unmatched. The CDR3 loop is CASSPREVDTQYF. CDR3 nucleotides: TGTGCCAGCAGCCCCCGGGAGGTAGATACGCAGTATTTT. Variable domain in full (rest from reference TRBV9 and TRBJ2-3): DSGVTQTPKHLITATGQRVTLRCSPRSGDLSVYWYQQSLDQGLQFLIQYYNGEERAKGNILERFSAQQFPDLHSELNLSSLELGDSALYFCASSPREVDTQYFGPGTRLTVL.

The V gene is TRBV29-1, the J gene TRBJ2-5, with D perhaps TRBD1 or TRBD2 (5 bases each). The CDR3 sequence is 13 residues long. The germline CDR1 and CDR2 sequences are SQVTM and ANQGSEA. With 2 bases removed from V and 6 bases from J, the gap between germline ends came to 13 bases. CDR3 in DNA: TGCAGCGTTGAATTCGGGGCCGGGAAGACCCAGTACTTC. It yields the protein CSVEFGAGKTQYF. The entire variable domain, with the rest obtained from reference TRBV29-1 and TRBJ2-5, is as follows: SAVISQKPSRDICQRGTSLTIQCQVDSQVTMMFWYRQQPGQSLTLIATANQGSEATYESGFVIDKFPISRPNLTFSTLTVSNMSPEDSSIYLCSVEFGAGKTQYFGPGTRLLVL.

In its sample, this clonotype was seen a few times. This chain uses TRBV7-2 with TRBJ2-1; 13 nucleotides match TRBD2. CDR3 length: 16 residues. J was trimmed by 10 bases and V by 6 bases; bases with no gene match: 12. Per germline, CDR1 SGHTA and CDR2 FQGNSA. The CDR3 DNA is TGTGCCAGCAGAGCTGCCGGGACTAGCGGGACGGGGGAGCAGTTCTTC. Protein: CASRAAGTSGTGEQFF.

This clonotype was seen a handful of times. The V and J genes are TRBV28 and TRBJ2-7, with TRBD1 as a possible D gene (5 bases). V lost 4 bases to trimming and J lost 5 bases, with 18 bases between them. CDR1 MDHEN and CDR2 SYDVKM come from the germline V gene. The CDR3 has 15 residues. CDR3 protein: CASSSQARDPNEQYF. For the CDR3, the DNA is TGTGCCAGCAGTTCTCAGGCCAGGGATCCCAACGAGCAGTACTTC.

The chain is built from TRBV20-1 and TRBJ2-1; 9 positions agree with TRBD2. The ends lost 0 bases at V and 5 bases at J; junction bases unmatched: 8. The germline gives CDR1 DFQATT, CDR2 SNEGSKA (reference sequence). This CDR3 region has 16 residues. In nucleotides, the CDR3 is TGCAGTGCTAGAGATTGGGCGGGAGGGCCCGACAATGAGCAGTTCTTC. Encoded protein: CSARDWAGGPDNEQFF.

This clonotype was seen many times. This chain joins TRBV9 and TRBJ2-1, with TRBD2 identical over 8 bases. Germline values: CDR1 SGDLS, CDR2 YYNGEE. The length of the CDR3 is 14 residues. Trimming removed 3 bases from V and 5 bases from J; junction bases left unmatched: 4. The CDR3 nucleotides read TGTGCCAGCAGCGCGGCAGCGGGGGACAATGAGCAGTTCTTC. It yields the protein CASSAAAGDNEQFF.

As to this clonotype: A read error may produce the germline difference seen at one junction end. This rearrangement joins TRBV7-9 to TRBJ1-6; D ambiguous. Germline values: CDR1 SEHNR, CDR2 FQNEAQ (reference sequence). This CDR3 contains 14 residues. The CDR3 nucleotides read TGTGCCAGCAGCTTAGAACTGGTTAATTCACCCCTCCGCTTT. Its protein product is CASSLELVNSPLRF.

The V gene is TRBV11-3, the J gene TRBJ2-3, with D tentatively TRBD1 or TRBD2 (6 bases each). Trimming took off 5 bases at V and 2 bases at J, with 20 bases between the two ends. The V gene's germline CDR1 is SGHNT and CDR2 YENEEA. The CDR3 consists of 17 residues. The CDR3 nucleotides are TGTGCCAGCAGCCTCGAACCCTCGGGGGCCACCACAGATACGCAGTATTTT. Translated: CASSLEPSGATTDTQYF. Full variable domain (rest looked up from reference TRBV11-3 and TRBJ2-3): EAGVVQSPRYKIIEKKQPVAFWCNPISGHNTLYWYLQNLGQGPELLIRYENEEAVDDSQLPKDRFSAERLKGVDSTLKIQPAELGDSAVYLCASSLEPSGATTDTQYFGPGTRLTVL.

CDR3 sequence (DNA): TGTGCCAGCGTCTGGCTAGGAGATACGCAGTATTTT. Amino acids: CASVWLGDTQYF. The chain couples TRBV2 to TRBJ2-3; D is uncertain. Germline-derived CDR1 and CDR2 are SNHLY and FYNNEI. The V end lost 8 bases, the J end lost 5 bases, and 11 bases lay between the germline ends. The CDR3 contains 12 residues.

This clonotype was seen only a few times. The V gene is TRBV20-1, the J gene TRBJ2-5, with TRBD2 identical over 8 bases. The CDR3 runs to 14 residues. V dropped 0 bases and J dropped 11; count of bases not matched to a gene: 11. Germline-derived CDR1 and CDR2 are DFQATT and SNEGSKA (reference sequence). The CDR3 loop reads CSAREGAGAGEQYF. The CDR3 DNA reads as TGCAGTGCTAGAGAGGGAGCGGGAGCGGGTGAGCAGTACTTC.

This clonotype appeared a few times. The chain combines TRBV4-2 with TRBJ1-2; unclear D gene. Germline values: CDR1 LGHNA, CDR2 YNFKEQ. V was shortened by 0 bases and J by 1 base, with 9 bases between the two germline ends. CDR3 length: 15 amino acids. The CDR3 loop reads CASSQDKGNNYGYTF. In DNA form, the CDR3 reads TGTGCCAGCAGCCAAGATAAAGGGAATAACTATGGCTACACCTTC.

This clonotype was observed many times. The chain recombines TRBV5-1 with TRBJ2-7; TRBD1 matches 7 bases. The CDR3 runs 14 residues. The junction had 11 bases not matched to a gene; V was cut back by 4 bases and J by 7 bases. Germline V gene data show CDR1 as SGHRS and CDR2 as YFSETQ. The CDR3 sequence is CASSPGQVSREQYF. DNA for the CDR3: TGCGCCAGCAGCCCAGGACAGGTCTCTCGGGAGCAGTACTTC.

The rearrangement links TRBV7-9 to TRBJ2-4; D is uncertain. The CDR3 has 14 residues. V dropped 2 bases and J dropped 13 bases, with 18 bases sitting between them. Germline assignment: CDR1 SEHNR and CDR2 FQNEAQ (reference sequence). CDR3 sequence: CASSLNQRHNEQYF. The CDR3 nucleotides read TGTGCCAGCAGCTTAAATCAGAGGCACAATGAGCAGTACTTC.